The source of this T cell receptor (beta chain) is a study of T cell repertoires in cytomegalovirus infection. The overall study: A matching HLA type, together with CMV infection, was signaled by public TCR beta signatures.

One entry per CDR3 protein results from TCRdb running MiXCR on the reads. The sample holds 250,000 to 300,000 distinct CDR3 sequences, about a quarter seen once. Study-level points and caveats: There were carriers of CMV plus the relevant HLA, and cumulative public TCR beta family frequency identified them. What dominated the ex vivo response were HLA-C-restricted CMV-specific TCR beta clonotypes.

Comments on this clonotype: Its antigen is not known.

The source is a human donor in good health (CMV status not recorded). Some clones in this sample may be carry-over from other donors' samples. Sample: PBMCs.

The CDR3 nucleotides are TGCAGTGCTCACCCTAGCGGCACAGATACGCAGTATTTT. It is translated as CSAHPSGTDTQYF. This rearrangement joins TRBV20-1 to TRBJ2-3; the D gene is possibly TRBD2 (6 bases). Germline assignment: CDR1 DFQATT and CDR2 SNEGSKA (reference sequence). This CDR3 region has 13 residues. Trimming left V 5 bases short and J 1 base short, with 10 bases between.